The T cell receptor beta chain under discussion was sequenced for a study of spatial heterogeneity in lung cancer. Study results and limitations: Mutation tallies in tumors tracked expanded intratumoral alpha and beta TCR counts.

Germline assignment: CDR1 SGHKS and CDR2 YYEKEE (reference sequence). This CDR3 has 17 amino acids. V lost 0 bases and J 0 bases, leaving 16 bases between the germline ends. Comments on this clonotype: Its antigen remains unknown.

TCRdb reanalysed the 5' RACE reads using MiXCR and keeps one entry per CDR3 protein. The repertoire holds 2,700 or so distinct CDR3 sequences, with about 11% as singletons. Time point in this sample: sample taken at primary tumor resection. Without sorting, whole RNA was sequenced from tumor, nontumor lung or frozen PBMC. The material sequenced was lung tumor tissue, taken at surgery. The chain joins TRBV5-5 to TRBJ2-7; no clear D gene. This TCR came from a female donor with early-stage non-small cell lung cancer. The CDR3 region has the DNA TGTGCCAGCAGCTTGGCAAGTGGAGCGAGCGTCTCCTACGAGCAGTACTTC. Its protein is CASSLASGASVSYEQYF.